This T cell receptor (beta chain) was sequenced in a study of somatic mutations in cytotoxic T cells in rheumatoid arthritis. CDR3 length: 14 residues. The germline V gene has CDR1 LNHDA and CDR2 SQIVND (reference sequence). Trimming removed 3 bases from V and 7 bases from J; junction bases left unmatched: 8. TCRdb's copy holds only in-frame clones and misses some; the assay was immunoSEQ multiplex PCR. The profile shows around 20,000 clones, over 70% of them singletons. The receptor comes from a woman aged 60-75 years in good health. The J gene is TRBJ2-7, the V gene TRBV19, with 8 bases aligning to TRBD2. The material sequenced was CD8+ T cells sorted from blood. The CDR3 spells CASSIGAGEREQYF. DNA for the CDR3: TGTGCCAGTAGTATCGGAGCGGGGGAGCGGGAGCAGTACTTC.